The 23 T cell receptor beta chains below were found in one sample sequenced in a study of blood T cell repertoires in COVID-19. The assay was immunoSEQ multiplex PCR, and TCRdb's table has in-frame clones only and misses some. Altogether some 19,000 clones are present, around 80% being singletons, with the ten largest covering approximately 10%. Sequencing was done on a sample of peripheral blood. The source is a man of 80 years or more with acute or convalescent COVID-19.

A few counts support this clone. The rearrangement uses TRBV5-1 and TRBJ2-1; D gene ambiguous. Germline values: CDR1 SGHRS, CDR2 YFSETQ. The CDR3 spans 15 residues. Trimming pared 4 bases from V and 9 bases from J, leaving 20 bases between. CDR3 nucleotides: TGCGCCAGCAGCCGAGGTGACGATTTCGAAGGTGAGCAGTTCTTC. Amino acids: CASSRGDDFEGEQFF.

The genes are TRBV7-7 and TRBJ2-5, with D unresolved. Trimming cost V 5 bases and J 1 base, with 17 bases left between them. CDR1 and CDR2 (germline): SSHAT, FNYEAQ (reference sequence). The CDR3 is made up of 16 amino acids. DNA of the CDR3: TGTGCCAGCAGCCCGCGGTCTTCGGCGCGCCAAGAGACCCAGTACTTC. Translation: CASSPRSSARQETQYF. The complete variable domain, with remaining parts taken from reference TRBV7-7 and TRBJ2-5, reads GAGVSQSPRYKVTKRGQDVTLRCDPISSHATLYWYQQALGQGPEFLTYFNYEAQPDKSGLPSDRFSAERPEGSISTLTIQRTEQRDSAMYRCASSPRSSARQETQYFGPGTRLLVL.

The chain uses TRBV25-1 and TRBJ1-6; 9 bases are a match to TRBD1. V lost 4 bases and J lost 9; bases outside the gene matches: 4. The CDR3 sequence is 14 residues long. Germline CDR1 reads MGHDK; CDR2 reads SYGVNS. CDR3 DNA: TGTGCCAGCAGTGGGGGGACAGGGAGTTCACCCCTCCACTTT. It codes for CASSGGTGSSPLHF.

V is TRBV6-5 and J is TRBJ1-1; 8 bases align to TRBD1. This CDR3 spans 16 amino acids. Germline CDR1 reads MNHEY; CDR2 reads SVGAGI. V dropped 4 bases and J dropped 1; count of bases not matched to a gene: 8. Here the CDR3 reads CASSLQGGRRNTEAFF. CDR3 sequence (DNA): TGTGCCAGCAGTTTACAGGGGGGGAGACGGAACACTGAAGCTTTCTTT.

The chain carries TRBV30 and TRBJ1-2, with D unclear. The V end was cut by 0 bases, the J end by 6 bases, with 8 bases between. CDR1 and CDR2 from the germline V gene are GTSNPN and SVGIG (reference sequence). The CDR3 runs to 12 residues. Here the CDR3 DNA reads TGTGCCTGGAGTGTGAGGGCGGATGGCTACACCTTC. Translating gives CAWSVRADGYTF. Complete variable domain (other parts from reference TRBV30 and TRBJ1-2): SQTIHQWPATLVQPVGSPLSLECTVEGTSNPNLYWYRQAAGRGLQLLFYSVGIGQISSEVPQNLSASRPQDRQFILSSKKLLLSDSGFYLCAWSVRADGYTFGSGTRLTVV.

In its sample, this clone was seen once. This chain's CDR3 is CAWSGQLNEKLFF. In DNA, the CDR3 is TGTGCCTGGAGTGGACAGTTAAATGAAAAACTGTTTTTT. The gene calls are TRBV30 and TRBJ1-4; the D gene is possibly TRBD1 (5 bases). Germline CDR1 and CDR2: GTSNPN and SVGIG (reference sequence). V was cut by 1 base and J by 5 bases, with 8 bases left in between. The CDR3 covers 13 residues.

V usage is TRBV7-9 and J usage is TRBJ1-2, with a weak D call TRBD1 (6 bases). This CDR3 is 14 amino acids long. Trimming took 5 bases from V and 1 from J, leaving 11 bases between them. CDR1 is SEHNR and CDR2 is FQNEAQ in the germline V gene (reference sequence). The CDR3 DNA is TGTGCCAGCAGCCCGGACAGAGTTAACTATGGCTACACCTTC. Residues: CASSPDRVNYGYTF.

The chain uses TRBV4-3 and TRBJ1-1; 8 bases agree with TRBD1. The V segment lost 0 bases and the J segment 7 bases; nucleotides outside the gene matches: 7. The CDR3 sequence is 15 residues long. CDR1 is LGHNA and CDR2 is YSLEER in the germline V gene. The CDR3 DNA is TGCGCCAGCAGCCAAGATCCCCAGGGGGCGATTGAAGCTTTCTTT. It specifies CASSQDPQGAIEAFF.

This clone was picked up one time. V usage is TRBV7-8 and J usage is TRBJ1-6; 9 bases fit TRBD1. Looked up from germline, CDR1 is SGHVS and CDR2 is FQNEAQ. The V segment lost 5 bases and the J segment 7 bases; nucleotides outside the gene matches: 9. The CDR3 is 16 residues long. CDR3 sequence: CASSRSGQGPNSPLHF. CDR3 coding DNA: TGTGCCAGCAGCAGATCGGGACAGGGTCCCAATTCACCCCTCCACTTT.

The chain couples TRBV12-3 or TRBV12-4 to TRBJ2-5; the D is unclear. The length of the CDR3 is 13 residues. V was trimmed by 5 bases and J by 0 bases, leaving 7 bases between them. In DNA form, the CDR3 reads TGTGCCAGCAGTAACCGGGACCAAGAGACCCAGTACTTC. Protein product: CASSNRDQETQYF.

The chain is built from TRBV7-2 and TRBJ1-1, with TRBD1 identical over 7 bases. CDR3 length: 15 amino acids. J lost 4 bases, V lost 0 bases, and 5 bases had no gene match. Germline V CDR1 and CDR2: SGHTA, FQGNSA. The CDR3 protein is CASSLAGAGGTEAFF. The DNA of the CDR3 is TGTGCCAGCAGCTTAGCGGGCGCAGGGGGCACTGAAGCTTTCTTT.

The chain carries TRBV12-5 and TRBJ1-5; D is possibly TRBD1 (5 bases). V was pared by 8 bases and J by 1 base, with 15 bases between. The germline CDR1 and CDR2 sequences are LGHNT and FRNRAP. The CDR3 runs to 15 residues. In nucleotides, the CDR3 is TGTGCTAGTTCTTCCCGGGGGAACAGCAATCAGCCCCAGCATTTT. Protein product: CASSSRGNSNQPQHF.

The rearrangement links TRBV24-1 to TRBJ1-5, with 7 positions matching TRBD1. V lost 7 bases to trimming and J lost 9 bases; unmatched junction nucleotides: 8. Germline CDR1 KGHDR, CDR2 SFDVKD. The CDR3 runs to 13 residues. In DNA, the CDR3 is TGTGCCACCAGGGGACAGCCAGAAGGGCCCCAGCATTTT. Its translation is CATRGQPEGPQHF.

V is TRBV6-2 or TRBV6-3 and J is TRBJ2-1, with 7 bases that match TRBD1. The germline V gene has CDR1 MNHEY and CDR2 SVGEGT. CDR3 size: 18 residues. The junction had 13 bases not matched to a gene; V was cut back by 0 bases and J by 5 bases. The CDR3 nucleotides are TGTGCCAGCAGTTACTCGATCAAGCCCGGGACAGTTAACAATGAGCAGTTCTTC. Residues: CASSYSIKPGTVNNEQFF.

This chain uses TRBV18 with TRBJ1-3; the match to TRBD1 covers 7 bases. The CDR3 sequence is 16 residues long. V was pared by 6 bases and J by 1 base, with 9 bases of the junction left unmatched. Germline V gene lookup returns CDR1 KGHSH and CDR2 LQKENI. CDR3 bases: TGTGCCAGCTCCCTAAGACAGGGAGTATCTGGAAACACCATATATTTT. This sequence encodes CASSLRQGVSGNTIYF.

The CDR3 nucleotides are TGTGCCAGCAGTCGATCAATGGCGGGGGGGCCCGACACCGGGGAGCTGTTTTTT. Translating gives CASSRSMAGGPDTGELFF. The J gene is TRBJ2-2, the V gene TRBV6-6; 9 bases map to TRBD2. CDR1 and CDR2 (germline): MNHNY, SVGAGI (reference sequence). This CDR3 comprises 18 residues. The V segment lost 5 bases and the J segment 3 bases; nucleotides outside the gene matches: 13.

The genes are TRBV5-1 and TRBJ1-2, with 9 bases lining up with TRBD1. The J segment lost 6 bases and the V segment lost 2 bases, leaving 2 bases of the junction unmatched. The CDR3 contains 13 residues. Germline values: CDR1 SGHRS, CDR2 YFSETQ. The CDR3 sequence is CASSFGTGNGYTF. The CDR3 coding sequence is TGCGCCAGCAGCTTCGGGACAGGGAATGGCTACACCTTC.

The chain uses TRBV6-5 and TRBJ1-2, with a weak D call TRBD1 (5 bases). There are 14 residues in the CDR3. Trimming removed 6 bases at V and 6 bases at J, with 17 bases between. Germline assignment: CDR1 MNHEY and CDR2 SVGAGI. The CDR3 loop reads CASRPWGGENGYTF. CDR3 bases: TGTGCCAGCAGACCCTGGGGGGGGGAGAATGGCTACACCTTC.

The DNA for the CDR3 is TGCGCCAGCCGACTAGCGGGGAGCACAGATACGCAGTATTTT. Its protein product is CASRLAGSTDTQYF. The chain recombines TRBV5-1 with TRBJ2-3, with 11 nucleotides matching TRBD2. The CDR3 loop spans 14 amino acids. Germline V gives CDR1 SGHRS, CDR2 YFSETQ. V lost 7 bases, J lost 0 bases, and 1 base stayed unmatched.

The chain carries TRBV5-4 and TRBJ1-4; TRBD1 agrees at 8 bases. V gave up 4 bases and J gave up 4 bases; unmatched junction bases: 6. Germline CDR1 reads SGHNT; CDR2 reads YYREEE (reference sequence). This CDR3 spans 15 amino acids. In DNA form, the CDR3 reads TGTGCCAGCAGCGGAGGGACAGGTCTTAATGAAAAACTGTTTTTT. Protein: CASSGGTGLNEKLFF.

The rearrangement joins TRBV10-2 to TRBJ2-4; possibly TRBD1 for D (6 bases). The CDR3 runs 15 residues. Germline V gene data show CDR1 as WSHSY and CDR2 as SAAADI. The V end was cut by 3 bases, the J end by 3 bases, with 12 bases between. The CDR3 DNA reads TGCGCCAGCAGTGACGAGGGGGTAGTCAAAAACATTCAGTACTTC. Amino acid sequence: CASSDEGVVKNIQYF.

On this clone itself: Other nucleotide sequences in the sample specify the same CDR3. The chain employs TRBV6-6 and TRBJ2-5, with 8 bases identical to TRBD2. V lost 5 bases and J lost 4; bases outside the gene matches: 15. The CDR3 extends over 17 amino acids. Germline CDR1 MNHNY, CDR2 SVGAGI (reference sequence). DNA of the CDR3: TGTGCCAGCAGTCTTACCGGGACCGGGGGGGGGCGAGAGACCCAGTACTTC. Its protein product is CASSLTGTGGGRETQYF.

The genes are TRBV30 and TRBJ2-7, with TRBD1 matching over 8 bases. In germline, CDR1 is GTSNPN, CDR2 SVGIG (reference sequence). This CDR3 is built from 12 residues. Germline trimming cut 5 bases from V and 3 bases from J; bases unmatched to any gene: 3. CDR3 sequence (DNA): TGTGCCTGGGGACAGGGACTCTACGAGCAGTACTTC. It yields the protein CAWGQGLYEQYF.